These 28 T cell receptor beta chains came from one sample sequenced in a study of blood T cells in healthy people across ages. A second PCR, run for 7 to 11 cycles, used a sample-barcoded 5' primer plus a J-beta primer mix. Using its own MiXCR run on the 5' RACE reads, TCRdb lists one record per CDR3 protein. This table holds almost 300,000 distinct CDR3 sequences, 25% to 30% found once. Material for sequencing was blood. These receptors all stem from a woman aged 70-85 years in good health.

This clonotype was seen more than once but under ten times. The rearrangement uses TRBV29-1 and TRBJ2-3; 8 bases agree with TRBD1. There are 14 residues in the CDR3. Germline V gene data show CDR1 as SQVTM and CDR2 as ANQGSEA. V lost 7 bases, J lost 3 bases, and 9 bases stayed unmatched. The CDR3 DNA sequence: TGCAGCGGGAAGGACAGGGTTAGGACAGATACGCAGTATTTT. It translates to CSGKDRVRTDTQYF.

The chain joins TRBV5-1 to TRBJ2-2; 8 nucleotides line up with TRBD1. The CDR3 has 18 amino acids. Germline CDR1 is SGHRS and CDR2 is YFSETQ. Losses at the gene ends were 3 bases for V and 1 base for J; bases not matched to a gene: 11. The CDR3 sequence: CASSSDGRGRWNTGELFF. Written as DNA, the CDR3 is TGCGCCAGCAGCTCCGACGGCAGGGGGCGTTGGAACACCGGGGAGCTGTTTTTT.

V is TRBV11-2 and J is TRBJ2-7; D possibly corresponds to TRBD1 (6 bases). V dropped 3 bases and J dropped 3 bases, with 15 bases sitting between them. Germline CDR1 is SGHAT and CDR2 is FQNNGV. The CDR3 runs 15 residues. The CDR3 sequence is CASSLKQGVNYEQYF. Written as DNA, the CDR3 is TGTGCCAGCAGCTTGAAACAGGGTGTAAACTACGAGCAGTACTTC. Combining the CDR3 with reference TRBV11-2 and TRBJ2-7 gives the whole variable domain EAGVAQSPRYKIIEKRQSVAFWCNPISGHATLYWYQQILGQGPKLLIQFQNNGVVDDSQLPKDRFSAERLKGVDSTLKIQPAKLEDSAVYLCASSLKQGVNYEQYFGPGTRLTVT.

This CDR3 reads CASSSFKGWIESEAFF. For the CDR3, the DNA is TGTGCCAGCAGCTCGTTTAAAGGGTGGATTGAATCTGAAGCTTTCTTT. The V call is TRBV7-9, the J call TRBJ1-1; D is uncertain. The CDR3 consists of 16 residues. The V gene lost 4 bases and the J gene lost 6 bases, with 21 bases spanning the gap. Germline V gene data show CDR1 as SEHNR and CDR2 as FQNEAQ (reference sequence).

The chain combines TRBV10-3 with TRBJ2-7; 9 nucleotides agree with TRBD2. CDR3 length: 12 amino acids. V gave up 8 bases and J gave up 5 bases; unmatched junction bases: 4. Germline V gene lookup returns CDR1 ENHRY and CDR2 SYGVKD. CDR3 coding DNA: TGTGCCATCTCCGCTAGCGGGAACGAGCAGTACTTC. It is translated as CAISASGNEQYF.

This clonotype was seen a few times. The rearrangement joins TRBV20-1 to TRBJ1-5; D remains unclear. The CDR3 length is 17 residues. V gave up 0 bases and J gave up 2 bases, with 17 bases separating them. Looked up from germline, CDR1 is DFQATT and CDR2 is SNEGSKA (reference sequence). In DNA form, the CDR3 reads TGCAGTGCTAGAGATCGCAAGAACTCCCTTGGCAATCAGCCCCAGCATTTT. Residues: CSARDRKNSLGNQPQHF.

This clonotype was counted only a few times. The J gene is TRBJ2-3, the V gene TRBV29-1; D is unresolved. V was clipped by 5 bases and J by 6 bases, with 18 bases between them. Germline CDR1 SQVTM, CDR2 ANQGSEA. CDR3 size: 14 residues. The CDR3 DNA reads TGCAGCGTTTTTTCCGGGTTCGGAGTCGATACGCAGTATTTT. Translating it yields CSVFSGFGVDTQYF.

Written as DNA, the CDR3 is TGTGCCAGCAGTGGGGGACTAGCGGAGCTCACAGATACGCAGTATTTT. This codes for CASSGGLAELTDTQYF. The chain joins TRBV28 to TRBJ2-3, with 11 bases fitting TRBD2. V was pared by 5 bases and J by 2 bases, with 6 bases of the junction left unmatched. Germline lookup yields CDR1 MDHEN and CDR2 SYDVKM. The CDR3 loop spans 16 amino acids.

This clonotype turned up a few times. The chain carries TRBV7-8 and TRBJ1-2; TRBD1 agrees at 7 bases. CDR3 length equals 14 residues. V lost 1 base to trimming and J lost 7 bases; unmatched junction nucleotides: 6. CDR1 and CDR2 from the germline V gene are SGHVS and FQNEAQ. CDR3 region: CASSLVAGGIGYTF. CDR3 in DNA: TGTGCCAGCAGCTTAGTCGCAGGGGGGATTGGCTACACCTTC.

CDR3 loop: CASSVAAGLAQETQYF. In DNA form, the CDR3 reads TGTGCCAGCAGCGTAGCAGCGGGACTCGCCCAAGAGACCCAGTACTTC. The chain is built from TRBV9 and TRBJ2-5, with 7 bases fitting TRBD2. This CDR3 contains 16 residues. The trim removed 0 bases at V and 1 base at J, leaving 6 bases unmatched. Germline V CDR1 and CDR2: SGDLS, YYNGEE.

The chain couples TRBV20-1 to TRBJ1-6; TRBD1 aligns across 7 bases. With V trimmed by 6 bases and J by 6 bases, 14 bases remained unmatched. Per the germline V gene, CDR1 is DFQATT and CDR2 is SNEGSKA (reference sequence). The CDR3 is 16 amino acids. CDR3 residues: CSATERQGVFNSPLHF. CDR3 bases: TGCAGTGCAACCGAGAGACAGGGCGTTTTTAATTCACCCCTCCACTTT.

This clonotype has a count of ten or more. Here the CDR3 DNA reads TGTGCCAGCAGCGTAGGAGGGGGCGGTGGGGAGACCCAGTACTTC. Protein product: CASSVGGGGGETQYF. The rearrangement joins TRBV9 to TRBJ2-5; 7 nucleotides align to TRBD1. This CDR3 contains 15 residues. After removal of 0 bases from V and 5 bases from J, the junction contained 7 bases not matched to a gene. Germline V gene sequence: CDR1 SGDLS, CDR2 YYNGEE.

The chain has TRBV20-1 and TRBJ1-1, with TRBD1 identical over 8 bases. Losses at the gene ends were 4 bases for V and 7 bases for J; bases not matched to a gene: 5. The CDR3 totals 12 residues. Germline assignment: CDR1 DFQATT and CDR2 SNEGSKA (reference sequence). CDR3 residues: CSATGGANEAFF. In DNA, the CDR3 is TGCAGTGCTACAGGGGGCGCAAATGAAGCTTTCTTT.

This clonotype was found a few times. The chain has TRBV28 and TRBJ1-2; no clear D. The V gene's germline CDR1 is MDHEN and CDR2 SYDVKM. V was trimmed by 2 bases and J by 2 bases, leaving 6 bases between them. This CDR3 is 13 amino acids long. The CDR3 reads CASSLNSNYGYTF. DNA for the CDR3: TGTGCCAGCAGTTTAAACTCGAACTATGGCTACACCTTC.

V usage is TRBV7-2 and J usage is TRBJ2-7; D may match TRBD1 or TRBD2 (5 bases each). Per the germline V gene, CDR1 is SGHTA and CDR2 is FQGNSA. The ends were cut back, 0 bases at V and 5 bases at J, with 11 bases in the middle. The CDR3 consists of 14 residues. The chain's CDR3 is CASSLAGAGNEQYF. In DNA form, the CDR3 reads TGTGCCAGCAGCTTAGCCGGGGCAGGGAACGAGCAGTACTTC.

The table lists this clonotype with a few counts. One end of the junction varies from germline; a read error may be responsible. The chain combines TRBV20-1 with TRBJ2-1, with 7 nucleotides matching TRBD2. The CDR3 runs 15 residues. Germline loops: CDR1 DFQATT, CDR2 SNEGSKA (reference sequence). The CDR3 region is CSARDISGWNNEQFF. The CDR3 region has the DNA TGCAGCGCTAGAGATATTAGCGGGTGGAACAATGAGCAGTTCTTC.

This clonotype came up a few times. The rearrangement links TRBV12-3 or TRBV12-4 to TRBJ2-5; the D call may be TRBD1 or TRBD2 (5 bases each). Trimming took off 7 bases at V and 1 base at J, with 13 bases between the two ends. CDR3 size: 14 residues. The CDR3 here is CASMERTTQETQYF. The CDR3 DNA sequence: TGTGCCAGCATGGAGCGGACAACCCAAGAGACCCAGTACTTC.

This chain uses TRBV15 with TRBJ1-4; 9 nucleotides align to TRBD1. This CDR3 has 14 residues. Germline values: CDR1 LNHNV, CDR2 YYDKDF (reference sequence). V was pared by 5 bases and J by 8 bases, with 6 bases of the junction left unmatched. CDR3 region: CATSQTGGREKLFF. Here the CDR3 DNA reads TGTGCCACCAGCCAGACAGGGGGGAGAGAAAAACTGTTTTTT. The full variable domain, its missing parts supplied by reference TRBV15 and TRBJ1-4, is DAMVIQNPRYQVTQFGKPVTLSCSQTLNHNVMYWYQQKSSQAPKLLFHYYDKDFNNEADTPDNFQSRRPNTSFCFLDIRSPGLGDTAMYLCATSQTGGREKLFFGSGTQLSVL.

This clonotype was observed a few times. The genes are TRBV21-1 and TRBJ2-4; the table calls TRBD1, which could not be checked here. TRBV21-1 is designated a pseudogene. This CDR3 has 14 amino acids. The DNA of the CDR3 is TGTGCCAGCAGCCCCCCTGCCGCCGAAAACATTCAGTACTTC. This gives the protein CASSPPAAENIQYF.

This clonotype appeared a few times. V usage is TRBV20-1 and J usage is TRBJ2-5; 11 positions match TRBD2. The V segment lost 6 bases and the J segment 1 base; nucleotides outside the gene matches: 4. The CDR3 length is 14 residues. Germline V CDR1 and CDR2: DFQATT, SNEGSKA (reference sequence). As DNA, the CDR3 is TGCAGTGCCCTAGCGGGAGGCATCCAAGAGACCCAGTACTTC. Protein: CSALAGGIQETQYF.

V gene TRBV12-3 or TRBV12-4 combines with J gene TRBJ1-4; unclear D gene. Trimming pared 2 bases from V and 8 bases from J, leaving 15 bases between. CDR3 length: 15 amino acids. CDR3 nucleotides: TGTGCCAGCAGTTTAAACGGCAGGAAGGACGAAAAACTGTTTTTT. This codes for CASSLNGRKDEKLFF.

The sample holds a few counts of this clonotype. This sequence joins TRBV5-6 and TRBJ2-5, with a possible D match to TRBD2 (6 bases). TRBJ2-1 matches the DNA end more closely, so the J call is doubtful. Looked up from germline, CDR1 is SGHDT and CDR2 is YYEEEE. The CDR3 sequence is 15 residues long. CDR3 DNA sequence: TGTGCCAGCAGCTTGACGGGAGCCCCCTCCAATGAGCAGTTCTTC. Protein: CASSLTGAPSNEQFF.

Only one count was recorded for this clonotype. The chain joins TRBV28 to TRBJ2-5; D is undetermined. This CDR3 is built from 13 residues. Germline V gene data show CDR1 as MDHEN and CDR2 as SYDVKM. The germline V and J ends were trimmed by 6 bases and 5 bases, with 13 bases remaining between them. DNA for the CDR3: TGTGCCAGCAGGAAGGGCCCTCTCGAGACCCAGTACTTC. Translation gives CASRKGPLETQYF.

There are many counts of this clonotype. The rearrangement links TRBV12-3 or TRBV12-4 to TRBJ2-1; 8 bases map to TRBD2. Trimming at V came to 8 bases and at J to 4 bases, leaving 10 bases not matched to a gene. CDR3 size: 15 residues. The DNA of the CDR3 is TGTGCCAGCTACCGGGGGGGCCAAGATTACAATGAGCAGTTCTTC. As protein: CASYRGGQDYNEQFF.

Comment on this clonotype: An end of the junction differs from the germline gene, which may be a read error. The rearrangement links TRBV6-2 or TRBV6-3 to TRBJ2-7; D tentatively reads TRBD1 or TRBD2 (6 bases each). The CDR3 sequence is 15 residues long. Germline CDR1 reads MNHEY; CDR2 reads SVGEGT. CDR3 nucleotide sequence: TGTGCCAGCAGTCACTCGACCCGGGGGCCCTACGGGCAGTACTTC. As protein: CASSHSTRGPYGQYF.

The chain joins TRBV14 to TRBJ1-1; D is possibly TRBD1 (5 bases). V was pared by 3 bases and J by 6 bases, with 23 bases between. The CDR3 runs to 17 residues. Germline V CDR1 and CDR2: SGHDN, FVKESK. The CDR3 loop reads CASSHRAPYEGFAEAFF. CDR3 in DNA: TGTGCCAGCAGCCACAGGGCCCCCTACGAGGGATTCGCTGAAGCTTTCTTT. The full variable domain, its missing parts supplied by reference TRBV14 and TRBJ1-1, is EAGVTQFPSHSVIEKGQTVTLRCDPISGHDNLYWYRRVMGKEIKFLLHFVKESKQDESGMPNNRFLAERTGGTYSTLKVQPAELEDSGVYFCASSHRAPYEGFAEAFFGQGTRLTVV.

The chain couples TRBV4-3 to TRBJ1-1; 8 bases match TRBD1. This CDR3 has 15 residues. J was trimmed by 0 bases and V by 4 bases; bases with no gene match: 4. Germline V gives CDR1 LGHNA, CDR2 YSLEER. The chain's CDR3 is CASSPRQGLNTEAFF. The CDR3 DNA is TGCGCCAGCAGCCCCCGACAGGGGCTGAACACTGAAGCTTTCTTT.

This clonotype was recorded a few times. The chain carries TRBV20-1 and TRBJ2-1, with 8 bases matching TRBD2. Germline V gene data show CDR1 as DFQATT and CDR2 as SNEGSKA (reference sequence). This CDR3 comprises 16 residues. V lost 5 bases, J lost 6 bases, and 15 bases stayed unmatched. The CDR3 sequence is CSAPSPGTRGSNEQFF. The DNA for the CDR3 is TGCAGTGCTCCTTCACCCGGGACTAGGGGGTCCAATGAGCAGTTCTTC.